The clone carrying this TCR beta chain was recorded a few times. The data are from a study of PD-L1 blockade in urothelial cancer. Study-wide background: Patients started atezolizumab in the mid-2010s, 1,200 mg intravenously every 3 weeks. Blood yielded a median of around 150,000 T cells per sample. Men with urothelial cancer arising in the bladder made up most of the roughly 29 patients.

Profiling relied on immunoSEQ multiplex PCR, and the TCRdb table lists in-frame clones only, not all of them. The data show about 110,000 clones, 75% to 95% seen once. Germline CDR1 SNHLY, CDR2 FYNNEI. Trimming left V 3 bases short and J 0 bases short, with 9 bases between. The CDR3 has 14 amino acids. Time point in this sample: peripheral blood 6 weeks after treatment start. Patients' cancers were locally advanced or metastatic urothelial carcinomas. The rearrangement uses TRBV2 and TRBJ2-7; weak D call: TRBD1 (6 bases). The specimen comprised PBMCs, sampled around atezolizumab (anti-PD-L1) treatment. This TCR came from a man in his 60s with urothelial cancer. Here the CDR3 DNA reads TGTGCCAGCAGTGACCAGGGGACCTCCTACGAGCAGTACTTC. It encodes CASSDQGTSYEQYF.